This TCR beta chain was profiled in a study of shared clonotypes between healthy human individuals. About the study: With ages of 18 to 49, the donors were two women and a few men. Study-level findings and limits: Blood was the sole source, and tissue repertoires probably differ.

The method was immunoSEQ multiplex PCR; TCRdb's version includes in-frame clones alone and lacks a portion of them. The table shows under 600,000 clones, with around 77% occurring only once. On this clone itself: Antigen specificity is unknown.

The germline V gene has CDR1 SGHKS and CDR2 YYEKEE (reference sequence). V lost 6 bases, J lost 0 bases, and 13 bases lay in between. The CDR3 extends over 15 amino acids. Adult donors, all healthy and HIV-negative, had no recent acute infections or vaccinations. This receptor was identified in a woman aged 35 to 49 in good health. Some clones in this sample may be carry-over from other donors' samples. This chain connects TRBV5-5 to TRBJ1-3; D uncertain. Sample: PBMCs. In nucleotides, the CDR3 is TGTGCCAGCACACTACAGCCATACTCTGGAAACACCATATATTTT. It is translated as CASTLQPYSGNTIYF.